This entry is about one T cell receptor beta chain. Antigen: not known. This entry belongs to a study of monozygotic twins with inflammatory bowel disease. Study results and limitations: Similarity of repertoires did not differ between concordant and discordant twins, possibly from limited power.

The CDR3 spans 15 residues. Template switching added UMIs carrying a 6-nucleotide sample barcode. TCRdb re-called the 5' RACE reads, yielding one record per CDR3 amino acid sequence without DNA. Its table lists about 110,000 distinct CDR3 sequences. No sorting of T cells preceded isolation of total RNA from whole blood. This chain uses TRBV12-3 or TRBV12-4 with TRBJ1-1; TCRdb gives TRBD1 as the D gene, but with no DNA this cannot be confirmed. The sequenced sample consisted of blood. The clonotype comes from a human donor with ulcerative colitis or Crohn's disease, or a healthy co-twin of an affected twin (not recorded which). The CDR3 is CASSFRTGGGTEAFF.